The 20 T cell receptor beta chains presented below share a single source sample, sequenced in a study of cytomegalovirus exposure and HLA in healthy donors. This table comes from immunoSEQ multiplex PCR, and its TCRdb copy is limited to in-frame clones, with some not included. This sample has under 65,000 clones, with 89% found just once. Sequenced input: PBMCs. These receptors were collected from a woman under 30 in good health and CMV-seropositive.

This chain links TRBV14 with TRBJ1-6; D is possibly TRBD1 (5 bases). The CDR3 loop spans 15 amino acids. V was clipped by 3 bases and J by 5 bases, with 11 bases between them. Per the germline V gene, CDR1 is SGHDN and CDR2 is FVKESK. As DNA, the CDR3 is TGTGCCAGCAGCCAGAGCGGGGCAAATAATTCACCCCTCCACTTT. Protein product: CASSQSGANNSPLHF.

The chain links TRBV2 to TRBJ1-2, with D unresolved. Trimming took 7 bases from V and 0 from J, leaving 9 bases between them. Per germline, CDR1 SNHLY and CDR2 FYNNEI. CDR3 size: 13 residues. In DNA, the CDR3 is TGTGCCAGCACCCAACAGCCTAACTATGGCTACACCTTC. Translating it yields CASTQQPNYGYTF. The full variable domain, completed using reference TRBV2 and TRBJ1-2, is EPEVTQTPSHQVTQMGQEVILRCVPISNHLYFYWYRQILGQKVEFLVSFYNNEISEKSEIFDDQFSVERPDGSNFTLKIRSTKLEDSAMYFCASTQQPNYGYTFGSGTRLTVV.

The rearrangement uses TRBV28 and TRBJ1-2; possibly TRBD1 for D (6 bases). Deletions cut 7 bases from V and 8 bases from J, with 17 bases between. Germline CDR1 MDHEN, CDR2 SYDVKM. The CDR3 sequence is 13 residues long. CDR3 protein: CASISHGGLGYTF. CDR3 bases: TGTGCCAGCATCTCCCATGGGGGCTTGGGCTACACCTTC.

The genes are TRBV6-5 and TRBJ1-2; 7 bases are shared with TRBD1. Trimming cost V 6 bases and J 4 bases; bases outside gene matches: 8. The germline V gene encodes CDR1 MNHEY and CDR2 SVGAGI. This CDR3 region has 14 residues. The CDR3 spells CASRTGVGPYGYTF. For the CDR3, the DNA is TGTGCCAGCAGAACAGGGGTGGGTCCCTATGGCTACACCTTC.

V usage is TRBV6-1 and J usage is TRBJ2-6; D is ambiguous. With 3 bases removed from V and 1 base from J, the gap between germline ends came to 7 bases. CDR1 and CDR2 (germline): MNHNS, SASEGT. This CDR3 is 15 amino acids long. CDR3 loop: CASSDVRSGANVLTF. The CDR3 region has the DNA TGTGCCAGCAGTGACGTCCGTTCTGGGGCCAACGTCCTGACTTTC.

The chain employs TRBV15 and TRBJ1-5; D remains unclear. Trimming pared 3 bases from V and 6 bases from J, leaving 6 bases between. CDR3 length equals 12 residues. Per the germline V gene, CDR1 is LNHNV and CDR2 is YYDKDF (reference sequence). The chain's CDR3 is CATSRPGQPQHF. The CDR3 nucleotides are TGTGCCACCAGCAGGCCAGGTCAGCCCCAGCATTTT.

The chain employs TRBV30 and TRBJ2-5, with D possibly TRBD1 on 8 matching bases. V was trimmed by 2 bases and J by 4 bases, leaving 14 bases between them. The CDR3 is 14 amino acids. Germline CDR1 GTSNPN, CDR2 SVGIG (reference sequence). The CDR3 loop is CAWSTGGVVETQYF. DNA of the CDR3: TGTGCCTGGAGTACAGGGGGGGTTGTAGAGACCCAGTACTTC.

The chain carries TRBV5-1 and TRBJ1-2; 7 bases match TRBD1. The length of the CDR3 is 17 residues. CDR1 SGHRS and CDR2 YFSETQ come from the germline V gene. J was trimmed by 7 bases and V by 4 bases; bases with no gene match: 19. DNA for the CDR3: TGCGCCAGCAGCCGGTACGCCAGGATGGACAGGATGGGTGGCTACACCTTC. Translation gives CASSRYARMDRMGGYTF. The full variable domain, its missing parts supplied by reference TRBV5-1 and TRBJ1-2, is KAGVTQTPRYLIKTRGQQVTLSCSPISGHRSVSWYQQTPGQGLQFLFEYFSETQRNKGNFPGRFSGRQFSNSRSEMNVSTLELGDSALYLCASSRYARMDRMGGYTFGSGTRLTVV.

The chain links TRBV4-1 to TRBJ1-5; 11 positions agree with TRBD1. The V segment lost 3 bases and the J segment 3 bases; nucleotides outside the gene matches: 4. Per germline, CDR1 MGHRA and CDR2 YSYEKL. The CDR3 length is 16 residues. This CDR3 reads CASSHLDRGHNQPQHF. CDR3 coding DNA: TGCGCCAGCAGCCACCTGGACAGGGGGCACAATCAGCCCCAGCATTTT.

This chain connects TRBV6-4 to TRBJ2-2; D remains ambiguous. Between the trimmed V and J ends, which lost 3 bases and 3 bases, there was a span of 5 bases. The CDR3 runs to 13 residues. Germline V lookup: CDR1 MRHNA, CDR2 SNTAGT. The CDR3 bases are TGTGCCAGCAGTGAATCTTACACCGGGGAGCTGTTTTTT. Its translation: CASSESYTGELFF.

The genes are TRBV6-5 and TRBJ2-7, with 7 bases that match TRBD1. The J segment lost 5 bases and the V segment lost 6 bases, leaving 7 bases of the junction unmatched. Germline V gives CDR1 MNHEY, CDR2 SVGAGI. The CDR3 covers 13 residues. CDR3 in amino acids: CASRPGQLHEQYF. The CDR3 DNA sequence: TGTGCCAGCAGACCGGGACAGCTACACGAGCAGTACTTC.

This chain uses TRBV6-4 with TRBJ2-2; 7 nucleotides align to TRBD2. CDR3 length: 19 amino acids. Germline lookup yields CDR1 MRHNA and CDR2 SNTAGT. Trimming removed 0 bases from V and 5 bases from J; junction bases left unmatched: 15. The CDR3 protein is CASSDSPRLAHKGTGELFF. CDR3 sequence (DNA): TGTGCCAGCAGTGACTCACCGAGACTAGCTCACAAGGGGACCGGGGAGCTGTTTTTT.

The chain carries TRBV12-5 and TRBJ2-1; TRBD1 aligns across 9 bases. Trimming removed 1 base from V and 2 bases from J; junction bases left unmatched: 0. The V gene's germline CDR1 is LGHNT and CDR2 FRNRAP. The CDR3 is 15 amino acids. The CDR3, as DNA: TGTGCTAGTGGTTTGGGGACAGGGGCCTACAATGAGCAGTTCTTC. The encoded protein is CASGLGTGAYNEQFF.

The chain uses TRBV27 and TRBJ2-7, with TRBD1 matching over 7 bases. V dropped 5 bases and J dropped 3; count of bases not matched to a gene: 7. CDR3 length equals 14 residues. CDR1 MNHEY and CDR2 SMNVEV come from the germline V gene (reference sequence). CDR3 sequence (DNA): TGTGCCAGCAGTGAAAGGACAGGACACTACGAGCAGTACTTC. Translated: CASSERTGHYEQYF.

The sample holds one count of this clone. The V and J genes are TRBV13 and TRBJ2-2; 7 bases map to TRBD1. Germline loops: CDR1 PRHDT, CDR2 FYEKMQ (reference sequence). Trimming took 4 bases from V and 3 from J; bases not matched to a gene: 5. The length of the CDR3 is 15 residues. CDR3 in amino acids: CASSSTDRDTGELFF. CDR3 bases: TGTGCCAGCAGCTCGACCGACAGGGACACCGGGGAGCTGTTTTTT.

The J gene is TRBJ1-2, the V gene TRBV5-5; 7 positions agree with TRBD1. Per germline, CDR1 SGHKS and CDR2 YYEKEE (reference sequence). The CDR3 is 13 residues long. The trim removed 6 bases at V and 2 bases at J, leaving 4 bases unmatched. The CDR3 DNA reads TGTGCCAGCACGGACAGGCCCAACTATGGCTACACCTTC. Protein sequence: CASTDRPNYGYTF.

The sample holds one count of this clone. The chain employs TRBV7-2 and TRBJ1-2; possibly TRBD1 for D (6 bases). This CDR3 contains 12 residues. Per the germline V gene, CDR1 is SGHTA and CDR2 is FQGNSA. Deletions cut 5 bases from V and 8 bases from J, with 12 bases between. This chain's CDR3 is CASSVRGRGYTF. DNA for the CDR3: TGTGCCAGCAGCGTCAGGGGACGGGGCTACACCTTC.

Concerning this clone: A far larger clone is one base from this, pointing to a likely read error. The chain recombines TRBV4-3 with TRBJ2-2; no clear D. V gave up 5 bases and J gave up 5 bases, with 15 bases separating them. The CDR3 loop spans 15 amino acids. Germline V gene data show CDR1 as LGHNA and CDR2 as YSLEER. CDR3 residues: CASSLAAVVTGELFF. In DNA form, the CDR3 reads TGCGCCAGCAGCTTGGCCGCGGTTGTTACCGGGGAGCTGTTTTTT.

This clone was counted a few times. The chain joins TRBV30 to TRBJ1-2; D is perhaps TRBD1 (5 bases). V lost 0 bases to trimming and J lost 7 bases, with 9 bases between them. The germline V gene encodes CDR1 GTSNPN and CDR2 SVGIG (reference sequence). This CDR3 contains 12 residues. This chain's CDR3 is CAWSVGAGGYTF. The CDR3 coding sequence is TGTGCCTGGAGTGTTGGGGCTGGTGGCTACACCTTC.

This clone has just one count. Here the CDR3 DNA reads TGTGCCAGCAGCAGCCGGGGGGGCCTCGGCAATGAGCAGTTCTTC. Residues: CASSSRGGLGNEQFF. V gene TRBV7-8 combines with J gene TRBJ2-1; 8 positions agree with TRBD2. Losses at the gene ends were 5 bases for V and 6 bases for J; bases not matched to a gene: 9. The CDR3 spans 15 residues. Germline loops: CDR1 SGHVS, CDR2 FQNEAQ.